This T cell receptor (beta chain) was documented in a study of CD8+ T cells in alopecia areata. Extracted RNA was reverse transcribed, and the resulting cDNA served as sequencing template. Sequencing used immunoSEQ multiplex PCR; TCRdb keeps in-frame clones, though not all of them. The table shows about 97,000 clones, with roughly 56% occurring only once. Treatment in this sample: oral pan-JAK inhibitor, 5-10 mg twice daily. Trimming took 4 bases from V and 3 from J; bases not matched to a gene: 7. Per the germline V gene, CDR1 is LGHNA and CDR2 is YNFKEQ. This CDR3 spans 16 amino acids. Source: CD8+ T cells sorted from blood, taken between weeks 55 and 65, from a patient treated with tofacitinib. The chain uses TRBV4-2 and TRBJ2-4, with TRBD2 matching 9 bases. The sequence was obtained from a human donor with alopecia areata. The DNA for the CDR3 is TGTGCCAGCAGCCCGATAGCGGGAGCTAACAAAAACATTCAGTACTTC. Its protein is CASSPIAGANKNIQYF.